This TCR beta chain came from a study of identical twins. Trimming left V 2 bases short and J 6 bases short, with 7 bases between. This CDR3 is built from 12 residues. TCRdb redid the calling of the 5' RACE reads with MiXCR, one entry per CDR3 protein. The sample consists of 400,000 to 550,000 distinct CDR3 sequences, 22% of them appearing once. This same sample was also taken into another study, of T cells expressing NK-cell markers. From that report: It was sorted CD3+CD56+NKG2C+, CD3+CD56+NKG2C- and CD3+CD56-NKG2C+ T cells that supplied the TCR beta repertoires. NKG2C+ dominant clonotypes from over 5 donors made up about 1.0-7.5% of CD8+ T cells.

The origin of this receptor is a woman between 18 and 30 years old in good health. The chain is built from TRBV12-3 or TRBV12-4 and TRBJ1-2; D is unclear. Material: CD4+ T cells sorted from blood. As DNA, the CDR3 is TGTGCCAGCAGTTTAATGGCGAATGGCTACACCTTC. This translates into CASSLMANGYTF.